This is a list of T cell receptor beta chains from one sample in a study of HIV-infected children after antiretroviral therapy interruption. MiXCR, run by TCRdb on the 3' RACE reads, gives a single entry per CDR3 protein. The table has about 86,000 distinct CDR3 sequences, about 6.9% seen once. The sample was CD45RA+ CD4+ T cells from PBMCs, pooled from several time points, taken from a donor given antiretroviral therapy, either interrupted or continuous. Receptors were obtained from a pool of human donors with HIV. The CDR3 runs from the conserved cysteine through the conserved F or W. A D gene is named only where the DNA matches it firmly. Clone size is given for some rows only: seen once, a few or many times, or a class if the clone is expanded.

V gene	clone size	D gene	J gene	CDR3 protein	CDR3 DNA
TRBV19	many	.	TRBJ2-3	CASSISRVTDTQYF	TGTGCCAGTAGTATTAGCAGAGTGACAGATACGCAGTATTTT
TRBV12-3/TRBV12-4	many	.	TRBJ2-5	CASSFDGAETQYF	TGTGCCAGCAGTTTTGATGGGGCAGAGACCCAGTACTTC
TRBV11-2	many	TRBD1	TRBJ2-7	CASSLTTTGFEQYF	TGTGCCAGCAGCTTAACCACGACAGGGTTCGAGCAGTACTTC
TRBV6-2/TRBV6-3	many	TRBD1	TRBJ2-7	CASGKTGGKAEQYF	TGTGCCAGCGGAAAGACAGGGGGCAAGGCCGAGCAGTACTTC
TRBV12-3/TRBV12-4	.	.	TRBJ1-4	CASAWRHQNEKLFF	TGTGCCAGTGCCTGGAGGCACCAGAATGAAAAACTGTTTTTT
TRBV7-3	.	.	TRBJ1-6	CASSPGTDSPLHF	TGTGCCAGCAGCCCCGGGACGGATTCACCCCTCCACTTT
TRBV7-8	few	.	TRBJ1-2	CASSLGFSEGYTF	TGTGCCAGCAGCTTAGGTTTTTCGGAGGGCTACACCTTC
TRBV9	many	.	TRBJ2-1	CASSLGPQSNEQFF	TGTGCCAGCAGCCTGGGGCCTCAGAGCAATGAGCAGTTCTTC
TRBV5-1	.	.	TRBJ1-5	CASSPFGEDGQPQHF	TGCGCCAGCAGCCCCTTTGGGGAGGACGGTCAGCCCCAGCATTTT
TRBV5-4	many	TRBD1	TRBJ1-1	CASSLGTGAGNTEAFF	TGTGCCAGCAGCTTGGGAACAGGGGCTGGGAACACTGAAGCTTTCTTT
TRBV30	many	.	TRBJ1-2	CAWTRAGQSYGYTF	TGTGCCTGGACTAGGGCAGGACAAAGCTATGGCTACACCTTC
TRBV7-9	many	TRBD1	TRBJ2-5	CASSPLQGAGETQYF	TGTGCCAGCAGCCCCCTACAGGGGGCGGGGGAGACCCAGTACTTC
TRBV10-1	many	.	TRBJ2-5	CASSESMAAQETQYF	TGCGCCAGCAGTGAGTCAATGGCCGCTCAAGAGACCCAGTACTTC